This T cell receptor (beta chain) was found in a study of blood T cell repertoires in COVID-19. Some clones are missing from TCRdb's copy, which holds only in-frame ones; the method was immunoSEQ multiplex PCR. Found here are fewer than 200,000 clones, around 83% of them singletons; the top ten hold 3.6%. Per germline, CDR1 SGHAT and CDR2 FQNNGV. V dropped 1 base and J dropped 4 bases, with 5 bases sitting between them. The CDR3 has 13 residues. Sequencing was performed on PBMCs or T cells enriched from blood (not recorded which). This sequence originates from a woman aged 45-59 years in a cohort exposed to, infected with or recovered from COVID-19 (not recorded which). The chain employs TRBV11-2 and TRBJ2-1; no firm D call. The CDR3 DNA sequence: TGTGCCAGCAGCTTAGTTCAGTACAATGAGCAGTTCTTC. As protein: CASSLVQYNEQFF.